The 24 T cell receptor beta chains listed next were all sequenced from one sample in a study of shared clonotypes between healthy human individuals. This table comes from immunoSEQ multiplex PCR, and its TCRdb copy is limited to in-frame clones, with some not included. The table includes about 610,000 clones, more than 95% detected once. The sequenced material came from naive CD4+ T cells sorted from blood. Sample subset: CD45RA+ positively selected. Every receptor here comes from a woman under 40 in good health.

The chain has TRBV19 and TRBJ2-2; D is perhaps TRBD1 or TRBD2 (5 bases each). The CDR3 sequence is 15 residues long. The V end was cut by 1 base, the J end by 4 bases, with 10 bases between. Germline CDR1 reads LNHDA; CDR2 reads SQIVND (reference sequence). The CDR3 DNA follows: TGTGCCAGTAGTATAGCGGCAGGGAGCACCGGGGAGCTGTTTTTT. Translated, it gives CASSIAAGSTGELFF.

The V and J genes are TRBV6-5 and TRBJ2-5; the D gene is possibly TRBD1 (6 bases). Germline V gene lookup returns CDR1 MNHEY and CDR2 SVGAGI. V lost 6 bases, J lost 6 bases, and 17 bases lay in between. This CDR3 region has 14 residues. The CDR3 loop is CASRSTRGRQTQYF. The CDR3 DNA reads as TGTGCCAGCAGATCCACCAGGGGCCGCCAGACCCAGTACTTC.

The V and J genes are TRBV5-6 and TRBJ1-1; TRBD1 is a possible D gene (5 bases). The V gene's germline CDR1 is SGHDT and CDR2 YYEEEE. This CDR3 has 14 residues. V lost 0 bases to trimming and J lost 2 bases, with 8 bases between them. CDR3 protein: CASSLAQGNTEAFF. CDR3 nucleotide sequence: TGTGCCAGCAGCTTGGCGCAGGGCAACACTGAAGCTTTCTTT.

This clone was detected only once. In DNA, the CDR3 is TGTGCCAGCAGCTTATCGGTTCTAGCGGGAGTGGATACGCAGTATTTT. Its translation is CASSLSVLAGVDTQYF. The chain joins TRBV7-8 to TRBJ2-3; TRBD2 aligns across 10 bases. The CDR3 totals 16 residues. CDR1 is SGHVS, CDR2 FQNEAQ, per germline. J was trimmed by 6 bases and V by 2 bases; bases with no gene match: 8.

Here the CDR3 reads CASSTRQGAYEKLFF. The CDR3, as DNA: TGTGCCAGCAGTACCCGACAGGGGGCTTATGAAAAACTGTTTTTT. The rearrangement links TRBV6-6 to TRBJ1-4, with TRBD1 matching 10 bases. J gave up 6 bases and V 5 bases, and 6 bases lay outside the gene matches. Germline CDR1 reads MNHNY; CDR2 reads SVGAGI (reference sequence). There are 15 residues in the CDR3.

The chain recombines TRBV28 with TRBJ1-4, with 7 bases identical to TRBD1. From germline, CDR1 is MDHEN and CDR2 SYDVKM. The CDR3 runs 12 residues. Trimming cost V 6 bases and J 11 bases; bases outside gene matches: 6. CDR3 protein: CASSPRGQKLFF. The CDR3 nucleotides read TGTGCCAGCAGCCCAAGGGGGCAGAAACTGTTTTTT. The whole variable domain, filled in from reference TRBV28 and TRBJ1-4, reads DVKVTQSSRYLVKRTGEKVFLECVQDMDHENMFWYRQDPGLGLRLIYFSYDVKMKEKGDIPEGYSVSREKKERFSLILESASTNQTSMYLCASSPRGQKLFFGSGTQLSVL.

This clone showed up just once. The gene calls are TRBV2 and TRBJ2-5; D perhaps matches TRBD2 (6 bases). Germline V gene data show CDR1 as SNHLY and CDR2 as FYNNEI. CDR3 length: 15 residues. Trimming took 5 bases from V and 4 from J, leaving 17 bases between them. CDR3 residues: CASSPEPLAGETQYF. In DNA, the CDR3 is TGTGCCAGCAGTCCTGAACCACTAGCAGGAGAGACCCAGTACTTC.

The rearrangement joins TRBV28 to TRBJ2-1, with no clear D. CDR3 length: 14 amino acids. Germline V gene sequence: CDR1 MDHEN, CDR2 SYDVKM. V was clipped by 3 bases and J by 4 bases, with 10 bases between them. The CDR3 DNA follows: TGTGCCAGCAGTTTTAGTCAAAAATACAATGAGCAGTTCTTC. Protein sequence: CASSFSQKYNEQFF.

CDR3 in amino acids: CASSRRREGAYEQYF. The CDR3 DNA reads TGTGCCAGCAGCCGAAGGCGGGAGGGCGCGTACGAGCAGTACTTC. This rearrangement joins TRBV7-9 to TRBJ2-7, with 9 bases lining up with TRBD2. V trimming: 5 bases; J trimming: 4 bases; junction bases outside the gene matches: 9. Germline-derived CDR1 and CDR2 are SEHNR and FQNEAQ (reference sequence). The CDR3 covers 15 residues.

This rearrangement joins TRBV28 to TRBJ1-4; tentative D call: TRBD1 (5 bases). This CDR3 has 16 amino acids. V lost 2 bases, J lost 8 bases, and 18 bases lay in between. The germline gives CDR1 MDHEN, CDR2 SYDVKM. The chain's CDR3 is CASSLGQHIPGEKLFF. CDR3 nucleotide sequence: TGTGCCAGCAGTTTAGGCCAACATATACCAGGGGAAAAACTGTTTTTT. Full variable domain (missing parts from reference TRBV28 and TRBJ1-4): DVKVTQSSRYLVKRTGEKVFLECVQDMDHENMFWYRQDPGLGLRLIYFSYDVKMKEKGDIPEGYSVSREKKERFSLILESASTNQTSMYLCASSLGQHIPGEKLFFGSGTQLSVL.

This chain uses TRBV2 with TRBJ1-3, with D maybe TRBD1 (6 bases). The CDR3 is 14 amino acids. The V end lost 10 bases, the J end lost 0 bases, and 13 bases lay between the germline ends. Germline V CDR1 and CDR2: SNHLY, FYNNEI. The CDR3 DNA reads TGTGCCACCTCTGACAGGACCTCTGGAAACACCATATATTTT. This codes for CATSDRTSGNTIYF.

The chain recombines TRBV9 with TRBJ2-3; tentatively, D is TRBD2 (6 bases). The V end was cut by 4 bases, the J end by 6 bases, with 15 bases between. This CDR3 has 14 residues. CDR1 and CDR2 (germline): SGDLS, YYNGEE. CDR3 amino acids: CASSPAGTRDTQYF. CDR3 nucleotides: TGTGCCAGCAGCCCCGCCGGGACTCGCGATACGCAGTATTTT.

CDR3 in amino acids: CASSLGAGQGSTEAFF. CDR3 coding DNA: TGTGCCAGCAGCCTGGGAGCGGGACAAGGTAGCACTGAAGCTTTCTTT. The J gene is TRBJ1-1, the V gene TRBV5-4; weak D call: TRBD1 (6 bases). The V gene lost 4 bases and the J gene lost 4 bases, with 20 bases spanning the gap. Germline CDR1 SGHNT, CDR2 YYREEE (reference sequence). CDR3 length: 16 amino acids.

This chain uses TRBV4-2 with TRBJ2-3; D unresolved. The ends were cut back, 4 bases at V and 1 base at J, with 6 bases in the middle. CDR3 length equals 13 residues. In germline, CDR1 is LGHNA, CDR2 YNFKEQ. The CDR3 region is CASSPRRTDTQYF. Here the CDR3 DNA reads TGTGCCAGCAGCCCCAGACGCACAGATACGCAGTATTTT.

The chain recombines TRBV5-4 with TRBJ2-2, with 8 nucleotides matching TRBD1. This CDR3 is 16 amino acids long. Germline V CDR1 and CDR2: SGHNT, YYREEE (reference sequence). The ends lost 0 bases at V and 6 bases at J; junction bases unmatched: 7. The CDR3 bases are TGTGCCAGCAGCTTGGACGGACAGGGATTTTCCGGGGAGCTGTTTTTT. Translated: CASSLDGQGFSGELFF.

The chain links TRBV5-1 to TRBJ1-6, with 8 positions matching TRBD1. V shed 4 bases and J 9 bases; nucleotides not matched to a gene: 9. Germline-derived CDR1 and CDR2 are SGHRS and YFSETQ. This CDR3 is 15 amino acids long. Written as DNA, the CDR3 is TGCGCCAGCAGCCTAGGACAGGGCGTACGTTCACCCCTCCACTTT. Translated, it gives CASSLGQGVRSPLHF.

The chain employs TRBV15 and TRBJ2-7, with TRBD1 identical over 10 bases. Germline CDR1 LNHNV, CDR2 YYDKDF (reference sequence). The CDR3 is made up of 16 amino acids. V shed 1 base and J 3 bases; nucleotides not matched to a gene: 6. CDR3 in amino acids: CATSRVPGTGVYEQYF. The CDR3 DNA follows: TGTGCCACCAGCAGAGTTCCCGGGACAGGGGTCTACGAGCAGTACTTC. Full variable domain (missing parts from reference TRBV15 and TRBJ2-7): DAMVIQNPRYQVTQFGKPVTLSCSQTLNHNVMYWYQQKSSQAPKLLFHYYDKDFNNEADTPDNFQSRRPNTSFCFLDIRSPGLGDTAMYLCATSRVPGTGVYEQYFGPGTRLTVT.

The chain is built from TRBV5-8 and TRBJ2-5, with 7 nucleotides matching TRBD1. The CDR3 contains 15 residues. Trimming at V came to 4 bases and at J to 1 base, leaving 7 bases not matched to a gene. From germline, CDR1 is SGHTS and CDR2 YDEGEE. The CDR3 loop is CASSPRGFSQETQYF. CDR3 bases: TGTGCCAGCAGCCCCAGGGGGTTCAGCCAAGAGACCCAGTACTTC.

V gene TRBV4-1 combines with J gene TRBJ2-1; D is unclear. Germline CDR1 MGHRA, CDR2 YSYEKL. The CDR3 contains 13 residues. The V end was cut by 4 bases, the J end by 2 bases, with 6 bases between. The CDR3 protein is CASSLITYNEQFF. CDR3 coding DNA: TGCGCCAGCAGCCTAATAACCTACAATGAGCAGTTCTTC.

This chain connects TRBV6-1 to TRBJ1-2; 10 bases align to TRBD1. V dropped 11 bases and J dropped 4; count of bases not matched to a gene: 13. Per the germline V gene, CDR1 is MNHNS and CDR2 is SASEGT. CDR3 length: 15 amino acids. In nucleotides, the CDR3 is TGTGCCGTAACCATGACGACAGGGGGCATCTATGGCTACACCTTC. Protein sequence: CAVTMTTGGIYGYTF.

The rearrangement joins TRBV19 to TRBJ2-1; TRBD1 agrees at 9 bases. Unmatched junction bases numbered 7, after V lost 1 base and J lost 0 bases. The length of the CDR3 is 18 residues. Germline V gene data show CDR1 as LNHDA and CDR2 as SQIVND (reference sequence). CDR3 amino acids: CASSIGTGDASSYNEQFF. The CDR3 coding sequence is TGTGCCAGTAGTATAGGGACAGGGGACGCCAGCTCCTACAATGAGCAGTTCTTC.

This clone was picked up one time. This rearrangement joins TRBV7-2 to TRBJ2-1, with D hard to call. The germline CDR1 and CDR2 sequences are SGHTA and FQGNSA. This CDR3 has 15 residues. Trimming removed 3 bases from V and 0 bases from J, with 9 bases in between. CDR3 sequence (DNA): TGTGCCAGCAGCTTTTCCCGGGTCTCCTACAATGAGCAGTTCTTC. Its translation is CASSFSRVSYNEQFF. Full variable domain (missing parts from reference TRBV7-2 and TRBJ2-1): GAGVSQSPSNKVTEKGKDVELRCDPISGHTALYWYRQSLGQGLEFLIYFQGNSAPDKSGLPSDRFSAERTGGSVSTLTIQRTQQEDSAVYLCASSFSRVSYNEQFFGPGTRLTVL.

V gene TRBV11-2 combines with J gene TRBJ1-1; D is possibly TRBD1 (5 bases). V was cut by 0 bases and J by 7 bases, with 9 bases left in between. The CDR3 is made up of 13 amino acids. Germline CDR1 and CDR2: SGHAT and FQNNGV. This chain's CDR3 is CASSLERGVEAFF. The CDR3 nucleotides read TGTGCCAGCAGCTTAGAGCGGGGGGTTGAAGCTTTCTTT.

The chain carries TRBV11-1 and TRBJ2-5; 14 bases align to TRBD2. The CDR3 is 18 amino acids. The J segment lost 2 bases and the V segment lost 5 bases, leaving 10 bases of the junction unmatched. Germline V gene data show CDR1 as SGHAT and CDR2 as FQDESV (reference sequence). This chain's CDR3 is CASSRGTSGSVGQETQYF. DNA of the CDR3: TGTGCCAGCAGCAGGGGGACTAGCGGGAGCGTGGGACAAGAGACCCAGTACTTC.